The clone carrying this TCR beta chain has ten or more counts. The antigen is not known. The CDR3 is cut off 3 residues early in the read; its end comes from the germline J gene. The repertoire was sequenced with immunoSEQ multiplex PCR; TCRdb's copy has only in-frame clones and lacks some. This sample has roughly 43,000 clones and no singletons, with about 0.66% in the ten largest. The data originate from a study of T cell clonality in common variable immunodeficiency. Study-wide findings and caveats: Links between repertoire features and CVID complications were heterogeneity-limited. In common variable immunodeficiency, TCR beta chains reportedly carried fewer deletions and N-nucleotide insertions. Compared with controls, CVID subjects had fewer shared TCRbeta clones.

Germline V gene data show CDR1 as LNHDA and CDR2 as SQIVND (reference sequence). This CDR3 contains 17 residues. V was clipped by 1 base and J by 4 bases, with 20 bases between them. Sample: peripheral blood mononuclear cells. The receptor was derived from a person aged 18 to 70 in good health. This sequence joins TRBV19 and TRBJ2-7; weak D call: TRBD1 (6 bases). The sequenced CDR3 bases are TGTGCCAGTAGTATAGCGGTAAGGCCCAGGGGAGTATACGAG. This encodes CASSIAVRPRGVYE. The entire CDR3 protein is CASSIAVRPRGVYEQYF.